This paragraph covers one T cell receptor (beta chain) sequence. The antigen remains unidentified. The entry originates in a study of beta chain features in type 1 diabetes. The overall study: In age, gender and cell yields, patients were similar to healthy donors. Study-wide points: Healthy donors had naive, central memory and Treg TCRB repertoires that appeared less similar than those seen among patients.

Purity exceeding 98% was reached by all sorted populations. Since all of the isolated RNA was reverse transcribed, expressed TCRB transcripts were what got sequenced. Clones were read by immunoSEQ multiplex PCR, and TCRdb kept only the in-frame ones, dropping some. The sample contains 130,000 or so clones, 9% to 10% of which appear only once. With 3 bases removed from V and 0 bases from J, the gap between germline ends came to 11 bases. CDR1 SGHDN and CDR2 FVKESK come from the germline V gene. The CDR3 has 15 residues. The sample consisted of central memory CD4+ T cells from blood. The chain carries TRBV14 and TRBJ2-5; no clear D. The sequence was obtained from a woman in her 40s in good health. CDR3 DNA: TGTGCCAGCAGCCAGGCCCTACTACACCAAGAGACCCAGTACTTC. This encodes CASSQALLHQETQYF. The full variable domain, rest sourced from reference TRBV14 and TRBJ2-5, is EAGVTQFPSHSVIEKGQTVTLRCDPISGHDNLYWYRRVMGKEIKFLLHFVKESKQDESGMPNNRFLAERTGGTYSTLKVQPAELEDSGVYFCASSQALLHQETQYFGPGTRLLVL.